Shown below are 6 T cell receptor beta chains from a single sample sequenced in a study of T cells in Graves' hyperthyroidism and ophthalmopathy. There were TCR beta CDR3 regions amplified from RNA transcripts. The HTBI set primed first-round TCR CDR3 RT-PCR. From the multiplex PCR reads, TCRdb called clonotypes with MiXCR, one entry per CDR3 protein. In the table there are 400,000 or so distinct CDR3 sequences, roughly 15% of which are singletons. The specimen was blood. The receptors derive from a woman aged 55-69 years with Graves' ophthalmopathy.

The CDR3 reads CASSLGTQPQHF. CDR3 DNA sequence: TGTGCCAGCAGCTTGGGAACACAGCCCCAGCATTTT. This sequence joins TRBV5-6 and TRBJ1-5; no firm D call. CDR1 is SGHDT and CDR2 is YYEEEE in the germline V gene. The length of the CDR3 is 12 residues. V lost 0 bases and J lost 7, with 5 bases in between. The complete variable domain, with remaining parts taken from reference TRBV5-6 and TRBJ1-5, reads DAGVTQSPTHLIKTRGQQVTLRCSPKSGHDTVSWYQQALGQGPQFIFQYYEEEERQRGNFPDRFSGHQFPNYSSELNVNALLLGDSALYLCASSLGTQPQHFGDGTRLSIL.

This clonotype was observed at least ten times. The chain has TRBV5-1 and TRBJ1-1, with TRBD1 matching 10 bases. Losses at the gene ends were 4 bases for V and 7 bases for J; bases not matched to a gene: 10. The CDR3 sequence is 15 residues long. Germline V CDR1 and CDR2: SGHRS, YFSETQ. In DNA, the CDR3 is TGCGCCAGCAGCACAGGGACAGGGGTTGGCGGTGAAGCTTTCTTT. Its translation is CASSTGTGVGGEAFF. Together with reference TRBV5-1 and TRBJ1-1, the CDR3 gives the full variable domain: KAGVTQTPRYLIKTRGQQVTLSCSPISGHRSVSWYQQTPGQGLQFLFEYFSETQRNKGNFPGRFSGRQFSNSRSEMNVSTLELGDSALYLCASSTGTGVGGEAFFGQGTRLTVV.

In its sample, this clonotype was seen many times. This chain joins TRBV20-1 and TRBJ2-3; 13 bases align to TRBD2. CDR3 length: 17 residues. The junction had 7 bases not matched to a gene; V was cut back by 4 bases and J by 0 bases. The germline V gene has CDR1 DFQATT and CDR2 SNEGSKA (reference sequence). The CDR3 DNA follows: TGCAGTGCTATTAAGGGGACTAGCGGGGCTAGCACAGATACGCAGTATTTT. It yields the protein CSAIKGTSGASTDTQYF.

CDR3 coding DNA: TGTGCCAGCAGTTTATCGGGAATAGCCACCGGGGAGCTGTTTTTT. This encodes CASSLSGIATGELFF. The chain has TRBV27 and TRBJ2-2; D remains ambiguous. This CDR3 is built from 15 residues. Trimming stripped 0 bases from V and 4 bases from J, with 9 bases between. Germline CDR1 MNHEY, CDR2 SMNVEV (reference sequence).

The chain links TRBV10-1 to TRBJ2-7, with TRBD1 identical over 11 bases. The germline V gene encodes CDR1 WNHNN and CDR2 SYGVQD (reference sequence). With V trimmed by 0 bases and J by 1 base, 2 bases remained unmatched. There are 16 residues in the CDR3. CDR3: CASSESGTGGSYEQYF. The CDR3 DNA sequence: TGCGCCAGCAGTGAGTCCGGGACAGGGGGTTCCTACGAGCAGTACTTC.

J is TRBJ2-1 and V is TRBV5-1; 11 bases match TRBD2. Looked up from germline, CDR1 is SGHRS and CDR2 is YFSETQ. The length of the CDR3 is 14 residues. J was trimmed by 8 bases and V by 0 bases; bases with no gene match: 1. CDR3 coding DNA: TGCGCCAGCAGCTTGGATAGCGGGAGGGATGAGCAGTTCTTC. This translates into CASSLDSGRDEQFF.